The T cell receptor (beta chain) under discussion was sequenced for a study of shared clonotypes between healthy human individuals. Study results and caveats: Naive CD4 clonotypes were shared across a few donors at around 5%.

Naive CD8 cells were CD45RO-negative, positively selected for CCR7, excluding terminally differentiated effector memory CD45RA+ cells. Germline CDR1 is MGHRA and CDR2 is YSYEKL. The length of the CDR3 is 17 residues. Germline trimming cut 4 bases from V and 2 bases from J; bases unmatched to any gene: 7. Profiled with immunoSEQ multiplex PCR; TCRdb holds only in-frame clones, not every one. This sample has a few million clones, with about 93% found just once. Comments on this clone: What it binds is unknown.

Sequenced material: naive CD8+ T cells from PBMCs. J is TRBJ2-2 and V is TRBV4-1, with 10 bases lining up with TRBD2. The receptor comes from a man aged 18 to 35 in good health. Some clones in this sample may be carry-over from other donors' samples. CDR3: CASSPLGLAVNTGELFF. The CDR3 bases are TGCGCCAGCAGCCCCCTAGGACTAGCGGTTAACACCGGGGAGCTGTTTTTT.